This TCR beta chain stems from a study of OX40 agonist ivuxolimab in advanced cancers. Assay: immunoSEQ multiplex PCR; the TCRdb copy retains only in-frame clones and omits some. The sample has some 86,000 clones; about 85% are singletons. The origin of this receptor is an adult with an advanced solid tumor such as melanoma, head and neck, liver or kidney cancer. Specimen: CD4+ or CD8+ T cells sorted from blood, collected in a trial of the OX40 agonist ivuxolimab.

The CDR3 spells CASSSLSGRTLYEQYF. CDR3 bases: TGTGCCAGCAGCTCGCTTAGCGGGAGGACCTTATACGAGCAGTACTTC. V and J are TRBV7-8 and TRBJ2-7; 10 positions agree with TRBD2. CDR3 size: 16 residues. Germline V gives CDR1 SGHVS, CDR2 FQNEAQ. The V and J ends lost 4 bases and 4 bases, in that order; junction bases with no gene match: 10.